This T cell receptor (beta chain) came from a study of regulatory T cells in long-lasting Graves disease. Time point reported: newly diagnosed GD, antithyroid drugs for less than 3 months. PBMCs provided the RNA from which the TCR library was made. This clonotype has a count of ten or more. For TCR beta, libraries came from iRepertoire HTBI primers and Arm-PCR of CDR3 regions. TCRdb analysed the multiplex PCR reads with MiXCR anew, one entry per CDR3 protein. The sample lists approximately 470,000 distinct CDR3 sequences, around 15% occurring once. The germline V gene encodes CDR1 SGDLS and CDR2 YYNGEE. CDR3 length equals 16 residues. The V segment lost 0 bases and the J segment 4 bases; nucleotides outside the gene matches: 6. Separately, the same data were catalogued under a study of T cells in Graves' hyperthyroidism and ophthalmopathy.

The chain has TRBV9 and TRBJ2-2; 7 bases align to TRBD2. Sequenced here: peripheral blood mononuclear cells (PBMCs), sampled at new diagnosis, from a patient treated with antithyroid drugs. The TCR was taken from a man aged 40-50 years with Graves disease. CDR3 nucleotides: TGTGCCAGCAGCGTAGGGGCGGGAGCCCTCACCGGGGAGCTGTTTTTT. This codes for CASSVGAGALTGELFF.